This record looks at one TCR beta chain sequence and its context. Its antigen is not identified. Quantitative 5'-RACE with molecular barcodes produced the TCR beta libraries. TCRdb itself ran the 5' RACE reads through MiXCR, one entry per CDR3 protein. The sample lists 350,000 to 400,000 distinct CDR3 sequences; roughly 20% were seen once. This entry belongs to a study of CD8 T cells in ankylosing spondylitis. The germline V gene encodes CDR1 MNHEY and CDR2 SVGAGI. This CDR3 is built from 16 residues. V was trimmed by 4 bases and J by 3 bases, leaving 19 bases between them. Study results and caveats: A motif in TCR beta, a set of under ten highly homologous variants, appeared characteristic of ankylosing spondylitis blood.

The receptor's source is a male donor with ankylosing spondylitis or in good health (not recorded which). The V and J genes are TRBV6-5 and TRBJ2-7, with TRBD2 as a possible D gene (7 bases). Sequencing used blood, either unsorted or a sorted T cell fraction (not recorded which). The CDR3 protein is CASSFNREGVYYEQYF. In DNA form, the CDR3 reads TGTGCCAGCAGTTTCAACAGGGAGGGGGTCTACTACGAGCAGTACTTC.